Listed here is a single T cell receptor beta chain. No cognate antigen has been identified for it. Base qualities are not provided; no much larger clone lies one nucleotide away. TCRbeta CDR3 regions were amplified from genomic DNA using the immunoSEQ Assay, a bias-controlled multiplex PCR. The paper's data handling went like this. The number of nucleated cells in each sample was estimated by amplification of reference gene primers within the assay. To quantify the absolute abundance of each unique TCRbeta CDR3 rearrangement, sequence reads were collapsed and filtered. Productive Simpson clonality was computed per sample as the square root of Simpson's diversity index over productive rearrangements. TCRdb obtained this table from immuneACCESS and retained in-frame rearrangements with V and J assigned. These tables miss some clones; where compared with another copy, unresolved V genes account for less than half of the shortfall, and the remainder is unexplained. D and trimming come from the DNA, and the V and J calls and clone size come from that table. The sample profile shows 300,000 to 400,000 clones; around 90% of them were found once. In total, the top ten clones hold around 10% of the sample.

This sample was included in a study of blood T cell repertoires in COVID-19 (TCRdb year 2020). Concerning the study at large: The collaborator samples originated in the United States, Italy and Spain and spanned the acute and convalescent phases of COVID-19. The material from the prospective study consisted of cDNA or gDNA derived from T cells, B-cell-depleted T cells, or PBMCs. Subjects who had been exposed to COVID-19, were actively infected with it, or had recovered from it provided the deeply sampled blood TCRbeta repertoires that made up the dataset. The repertoires were released in a freely available public database intended as a resource for research on the immune response to SARS-CoV-2. Samples came from the ongoing ImmuneRACE study (first 160 participants) plus 1,254 subjects from 6 global collaborators. The sample metadata nearly always contained a de-identified subject ID, COVID-19 status, age in years and sex. Where available, HLA class I and class II types were taken from metadata supplied by the sample provider and were not determined by assay-based typing.

In Seattle, one collaborating source enrolled patients while the infection was active and tracked those patients longitudinally over the course of disease. Each collaborating institution followed its own protocols to collect whole blood in K2EDTA tubes. Collaborator samples were shipped for TCRbeta analysis as frozen whole blood, isolated PBMCs, or DNA extracted from either sample type. Here is what the overall study found, with its caveats: The quantity of clinical and demographic metadata differed by source and by participant and was supplied without curation.

The sequenced material came from peripheral blood. This receptor was identified in a man younger than 45 with COVID-19, enrolled during active disease.

The bases are TGTGCCAGCAGTTCCGGGACAGGGGGCTGGAGCAATCAGCCCCAGCATTTT. It translates as CASSSGTGGWSNQPQHF. The rearranged chain carries TRBV28 and TRBJ1-5; 12 of the junction bases match TRBD1. V trim: 4 bases; J trim: 1 base; unmatched bases: 5. The CDR3 runs 17 residues from the cysteine to the phenylalanine. Left in the record is the CDR3 DNA by itself, 51 bases read in frame from the first base. Looking up the germline V gene yields CDR1 MDHEN and CDR2 SYDVKM.